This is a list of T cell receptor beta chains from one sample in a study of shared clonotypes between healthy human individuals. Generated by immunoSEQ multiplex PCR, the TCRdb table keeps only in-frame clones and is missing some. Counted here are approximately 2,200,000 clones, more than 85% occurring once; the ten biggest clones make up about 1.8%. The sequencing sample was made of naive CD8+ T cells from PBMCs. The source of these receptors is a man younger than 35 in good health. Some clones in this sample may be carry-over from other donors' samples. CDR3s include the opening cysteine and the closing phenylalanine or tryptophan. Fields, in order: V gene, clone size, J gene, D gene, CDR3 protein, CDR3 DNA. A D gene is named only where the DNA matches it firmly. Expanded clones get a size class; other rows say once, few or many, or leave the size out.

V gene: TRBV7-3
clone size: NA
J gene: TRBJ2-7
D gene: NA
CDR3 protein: CASSLTGVGVAYEQYF
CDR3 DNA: TGTGCCAGCAGCTTAACCGGGGTGGGAGTCGCCTACGAGCAGTACTTC

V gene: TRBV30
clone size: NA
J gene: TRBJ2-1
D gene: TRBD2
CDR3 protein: CAGLPWGGGHNEQFF
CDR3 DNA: TGTGCCGGGTTGCCCTGGGGGGGAGGACACAATGAGCAGTTCTTC

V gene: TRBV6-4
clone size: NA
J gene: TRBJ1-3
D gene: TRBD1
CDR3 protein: CASSPGTADGNTIYF
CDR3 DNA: TGTGCCAGCAGTCCAGGGACAGCTGATGGAAACACCATATATTTT

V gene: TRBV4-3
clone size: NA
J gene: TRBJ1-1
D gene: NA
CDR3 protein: CASSRGMGVNTEAFF
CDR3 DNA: TGCGCCAGCAGCCGCGGTATGGGAGTGAACACTGAAGCTTTCTTT

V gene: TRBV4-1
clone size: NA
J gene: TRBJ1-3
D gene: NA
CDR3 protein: CASSQKQGENTIYF
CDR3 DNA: TGCGCCAGCAGCCAGAAACAGGGTGAAAACACCATATATTTT

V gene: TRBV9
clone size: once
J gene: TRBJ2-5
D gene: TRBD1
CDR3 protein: CASSVASGWDSQETQYF
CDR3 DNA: TGTGCCAGCAGCGTAGCATCGGGGTGGGACAGTCAAGAGACCCAGTACTTC

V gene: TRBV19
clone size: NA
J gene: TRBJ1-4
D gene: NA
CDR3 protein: CASSDRTRGEKLFF
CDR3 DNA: TGTGCCAGTAGTGACCGGACAAGAGGTGAAAAACTGTTTTTT

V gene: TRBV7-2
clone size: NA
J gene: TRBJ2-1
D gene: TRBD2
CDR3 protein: CASSPRLAAVNNEQFF
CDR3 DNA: TGTGCCAGCAGCCCGCGACTAGCGGCCGTTAACAATGAGCAGTTCTTC

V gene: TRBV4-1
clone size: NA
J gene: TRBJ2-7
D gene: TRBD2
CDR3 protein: CASSHLGGGEQYF
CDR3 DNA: TGCGCCAGCAGCCATCTCGGGGGGGGCGAGCAGTACTTC

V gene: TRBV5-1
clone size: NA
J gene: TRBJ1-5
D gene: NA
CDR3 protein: CASSPRGSGQPQHF
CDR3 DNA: TGCGCCAGCAGCCCTAGAGGGTCGGGTCAGCCCCAGCATTTT

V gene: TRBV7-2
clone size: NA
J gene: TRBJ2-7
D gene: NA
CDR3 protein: CASRGSYEQYF
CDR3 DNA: TGTGCCAGCCGGGGGTCCTACGAGCAGTACTTC

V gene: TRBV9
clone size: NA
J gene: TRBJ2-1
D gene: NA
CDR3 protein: CASSVDIAVLYNEQFF
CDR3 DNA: TGTGCCAGCAGCGTAGACATAGCGGTCCTTTACAATGAGCAGTTCTTC

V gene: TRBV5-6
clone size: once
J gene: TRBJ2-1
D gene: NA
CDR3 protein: CASRLGANEQFF
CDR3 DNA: TGTGCCAGCAGACTCGGGGCTAATGAGCAGTTCTTC

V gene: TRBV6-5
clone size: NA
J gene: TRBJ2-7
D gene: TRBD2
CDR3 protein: CASRPGTSFHEQYF
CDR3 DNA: TGTGCCAGCAGACCCGGGACTAGCTTCCACGAGCAGTACTTC

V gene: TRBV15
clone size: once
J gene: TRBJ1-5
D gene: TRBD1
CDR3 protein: CATRDRGSQPQHF
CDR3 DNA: TGTGCCACCCGGGACAGGGGCAGTCAGCCCCAGCATTTT

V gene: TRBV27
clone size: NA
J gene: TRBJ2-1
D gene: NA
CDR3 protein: CASSLRTGSYNEQFF
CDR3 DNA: TGTGCCAGCAGTTTACGGACGGGTTCGTACAATGAGCAGTTCTTC

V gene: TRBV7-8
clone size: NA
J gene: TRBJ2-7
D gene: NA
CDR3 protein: CASSSGPSSYEQYF
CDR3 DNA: TGTGCCAGCAGCTCCGGGCCTAGCTCCTACGAGCAGTACTTC

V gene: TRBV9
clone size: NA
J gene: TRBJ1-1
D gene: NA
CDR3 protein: CASSVDGKWGTEAFF
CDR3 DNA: TGTGCCAGCAGCGTAGACGGAAAGTGGGGCACTGAAGCTTTCTTT

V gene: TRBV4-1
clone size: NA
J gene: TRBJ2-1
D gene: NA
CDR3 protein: CASSPFYRNNEQFF
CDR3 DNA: TGCGCCAGCAGCCCTTTCTACAGGAACAATGAGCAGTTCTTC

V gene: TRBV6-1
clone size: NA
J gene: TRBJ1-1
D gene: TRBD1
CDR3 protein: CASTAPRQGPEAFF
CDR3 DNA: TGTGCCAGCACCGCACCCAGACAGGGACCTGAAGCTTTCTTT

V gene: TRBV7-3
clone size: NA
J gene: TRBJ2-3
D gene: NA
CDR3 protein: CASSFLGTDTQYF
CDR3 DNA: TGTGCCAGCAGCTTTCTAGGGACAGATACGCAGTATTTT

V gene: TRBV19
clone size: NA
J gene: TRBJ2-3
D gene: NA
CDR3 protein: CASSISILFTDTQYF
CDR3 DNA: TGTGCCAGTAGTATTAGTATCCTCTTCACAGATACGCAGTATTTT

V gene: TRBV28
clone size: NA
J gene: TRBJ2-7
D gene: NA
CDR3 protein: CASSLRGTVFEQYF
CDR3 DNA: TGTGCCAGCAGTCTTCGGGGAACCGTTTTCGAGCAGTACTTC

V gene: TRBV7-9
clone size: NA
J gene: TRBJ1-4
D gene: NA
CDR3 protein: CASSLPGANEKLFF
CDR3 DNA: TGTGCCAGCAGCTTACCAGGGGCCAATGAAAAACTGTTTTTT

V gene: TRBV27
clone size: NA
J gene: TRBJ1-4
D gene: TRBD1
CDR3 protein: CASSFFRGRANEKLFF
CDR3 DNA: TGTGCCAGCAGTTTTTTTAGGGGGCGTGCTAATGAAAAACTGTTTTTT

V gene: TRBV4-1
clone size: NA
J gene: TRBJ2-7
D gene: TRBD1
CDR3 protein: CASSQGPGTGVDEQYF
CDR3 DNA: TGCGCCAGCAGCCAGGGGCCCGGGACAGGGGTGGACGAGCAGTACTTC

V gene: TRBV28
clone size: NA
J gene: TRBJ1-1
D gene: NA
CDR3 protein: CASTDLRENTEAFF
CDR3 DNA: TGTGCCAGCACTGATCTACGGGAGAACACTGAAGCTTTCTTT

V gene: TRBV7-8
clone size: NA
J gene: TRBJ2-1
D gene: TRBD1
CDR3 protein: CASSSRQGTYNEQFF
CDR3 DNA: TGTGCCAGCAGCTCTCGACAGGGGACCTACAATGAGCAGTTCTTC

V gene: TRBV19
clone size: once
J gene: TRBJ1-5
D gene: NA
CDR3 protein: CASSIMGLGNQPQHF
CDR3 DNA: TGTGCCAGTAGTATCATGGGGCTCGGCAATCAGCCCCAGCATTTT

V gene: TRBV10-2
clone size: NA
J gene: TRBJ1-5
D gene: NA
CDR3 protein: CASHPFTDNQPQHF
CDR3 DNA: TGCGCCAGCCACCCCTTCACAGACAATCAGCCCCAGCATTTT

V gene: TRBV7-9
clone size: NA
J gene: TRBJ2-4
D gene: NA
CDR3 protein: CASSGTLNIQYF
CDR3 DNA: TGTGCCAGCAGCGGGACCTTAAACATTCAGTACTTC

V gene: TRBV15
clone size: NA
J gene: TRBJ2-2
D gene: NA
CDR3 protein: CATSPTVTNTGELFF
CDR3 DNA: TGTGCCACCAGCCCGACAGTCACGAACACCGGGGAGCTGTTTTTT

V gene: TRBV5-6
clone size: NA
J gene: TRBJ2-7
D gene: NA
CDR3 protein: CASSGAGAKRRYEQYF
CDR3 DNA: TGTGCCAGCAGCGGGGCAGGGGCAAAGCGAAGGTACGAGCAGTACTTC

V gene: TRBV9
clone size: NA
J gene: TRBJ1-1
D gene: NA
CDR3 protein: CASSGGKYTEAFF
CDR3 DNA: TGTGCCAGCAGCGGGGGTAAGTACACTGAAGCTTTCTTT

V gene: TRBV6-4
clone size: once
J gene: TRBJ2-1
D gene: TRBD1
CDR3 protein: CASSGQVTGVNEQFF
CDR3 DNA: TGTGCCAGCAGTGGGCAAGTGACAGGGGTTAATGAGCAGTTCTTC

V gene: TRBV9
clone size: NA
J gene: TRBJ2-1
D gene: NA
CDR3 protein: CASSVGGALEQFF
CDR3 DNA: TGTGCCAGCAGCGTAGGCGGGGCGTTGGAGCAGTTCTTC

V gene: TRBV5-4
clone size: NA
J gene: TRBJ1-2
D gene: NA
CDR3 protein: CASSLDRDYGYTF
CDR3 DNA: TGTGCCAGCAGCTTGGACAGGGATTATGGCTACACCTTC

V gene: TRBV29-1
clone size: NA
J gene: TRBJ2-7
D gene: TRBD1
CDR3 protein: CSVEGQGASYEQYF
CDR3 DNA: TGCAGCGTTGAAGGGCAGGGGGCGTCCTACGAGCAGTACTTC

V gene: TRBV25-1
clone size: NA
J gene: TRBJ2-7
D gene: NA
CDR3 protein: CASSDFNYEQYF
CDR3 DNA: TGTGCCAGCAGTGATTTCAACTACGAGCAGTACTTC

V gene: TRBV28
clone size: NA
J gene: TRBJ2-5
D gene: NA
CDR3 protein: CASSPPGRPKQETQYF
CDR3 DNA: TGTGCCAGCAGTCCCCCGGGGAGGCCGAAACAAGAGACCCAGTACTTC

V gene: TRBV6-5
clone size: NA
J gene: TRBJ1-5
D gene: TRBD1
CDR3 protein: CASSPGQGASQPQHF
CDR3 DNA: TGTGCCAGCAGTCCGGGACAGGGGGCTTCGCAGCCCCAGCATTTT

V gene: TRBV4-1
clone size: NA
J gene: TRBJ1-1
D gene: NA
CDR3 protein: CASSTRQLQGRGTEAFF
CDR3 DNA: TGCGCCAGCAGCACACGTCAATTACAGGGTCGGGGCACTGAAGCTTTCTTT

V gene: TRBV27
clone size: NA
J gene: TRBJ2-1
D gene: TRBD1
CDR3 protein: CASSFRDRGFKSEQFF
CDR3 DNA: TGTGCCAGCAGTTTTAGGGACAGGGGATTCAAGAGTGAGCAGTTCTTC

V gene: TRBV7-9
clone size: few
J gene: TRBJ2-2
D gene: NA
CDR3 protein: CASSSDSHLTGELFF
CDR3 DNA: TGTGCCAGCAGCTCGGACAGCCATCTCACCGGGGAGCTGTTTTTT

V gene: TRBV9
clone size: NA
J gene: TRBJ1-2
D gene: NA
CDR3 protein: CASSGIPTRTGVLGYTF
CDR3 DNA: TGTGCCAGCAGCGGGATACCGACTAGGACGGGGGTTCTTGGCTACACCTTC

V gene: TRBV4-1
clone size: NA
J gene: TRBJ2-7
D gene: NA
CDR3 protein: CASSQDKTRTYEQYF
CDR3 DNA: TGCGCCAGCAGCCAAGATAAGACTAGGACCTACGAGCAGTACTTC

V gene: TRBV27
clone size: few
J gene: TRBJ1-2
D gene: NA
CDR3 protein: CATRWGSNYGYTF
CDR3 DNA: TGTGCCACCCGATGGGGCTCTAACTATGGCTACACCTTC

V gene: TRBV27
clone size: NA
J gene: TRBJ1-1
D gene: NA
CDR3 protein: CASSLEENTEAFF
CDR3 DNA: TGTGCCAGCAGTTTAGAAGAGAACACTGAAGCTTTCTTT

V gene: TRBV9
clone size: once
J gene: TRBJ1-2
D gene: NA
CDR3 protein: CASSVSPANYGYTF
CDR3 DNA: TGTGCCAGCAGCGTATCCCCAGCTAACTATGGCTACACCTTC

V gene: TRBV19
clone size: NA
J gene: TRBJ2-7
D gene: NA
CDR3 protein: CASKGGYHEQYF
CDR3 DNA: TGTGCCAGTAAGGGGGGCTACCACGAGCAGTACTTC

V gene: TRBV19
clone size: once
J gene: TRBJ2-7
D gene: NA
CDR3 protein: CASSMAPFGPEQYF
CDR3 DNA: TGTGCCAGTAGTATGGCCCCTTTTGGGCCTGAGCAGTACTTC

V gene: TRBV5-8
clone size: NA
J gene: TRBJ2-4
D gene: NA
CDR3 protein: CASSSGEGVGAKNIQYF
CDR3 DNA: TGTGCCAGCAGCTCCGGAGAAGGGGTGGGGGCCAAAAACATTCAGTACTTC

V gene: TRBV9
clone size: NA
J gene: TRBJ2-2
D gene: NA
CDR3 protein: CASVDTGELFF
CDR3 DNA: TGTGCCAGCGTGGATACCGGGGAGCTGTTTTTT

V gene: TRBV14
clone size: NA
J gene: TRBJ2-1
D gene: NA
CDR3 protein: CASSQLGFSSYNEQFF
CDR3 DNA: TGTGCCAGCAGCCAACTAGGATTTAGCTCCTACAATGAGCAGTTCTTC

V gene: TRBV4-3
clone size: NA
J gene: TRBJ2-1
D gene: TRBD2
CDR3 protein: CASSQDRRLAYEQFF
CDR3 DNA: TGCGCCAGCAGCCAAGACCGCAGACTAGCATACGAGCAGTTCTTC

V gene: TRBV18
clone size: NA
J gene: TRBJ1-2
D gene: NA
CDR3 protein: CASSPPPITAGYGYTF
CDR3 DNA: TGTGCCAGCTCACCACCCCCTATAACAGCGGGCTATGGCTACACCTTC

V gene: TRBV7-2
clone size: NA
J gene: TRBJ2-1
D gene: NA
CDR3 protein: CASSSRDGLYNEQFF
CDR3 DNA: TGTGCCAGCAGCAGCCGGGACGGACTTTACAATGAGCAGTTCTTC